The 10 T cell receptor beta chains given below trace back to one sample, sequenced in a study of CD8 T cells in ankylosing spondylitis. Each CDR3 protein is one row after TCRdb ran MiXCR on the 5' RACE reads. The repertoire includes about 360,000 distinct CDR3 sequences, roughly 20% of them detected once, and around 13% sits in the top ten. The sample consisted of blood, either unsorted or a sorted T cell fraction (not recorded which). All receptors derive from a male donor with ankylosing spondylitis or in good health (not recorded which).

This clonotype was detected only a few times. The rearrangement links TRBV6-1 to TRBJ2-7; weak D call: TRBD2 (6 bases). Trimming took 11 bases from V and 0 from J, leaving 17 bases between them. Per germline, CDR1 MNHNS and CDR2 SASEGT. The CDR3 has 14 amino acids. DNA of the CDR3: TGTGCCGGGGAGGACACCGCTAGCTCCTACGAGCAGTACTTC. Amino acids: CAGEDTASSYEQYF.

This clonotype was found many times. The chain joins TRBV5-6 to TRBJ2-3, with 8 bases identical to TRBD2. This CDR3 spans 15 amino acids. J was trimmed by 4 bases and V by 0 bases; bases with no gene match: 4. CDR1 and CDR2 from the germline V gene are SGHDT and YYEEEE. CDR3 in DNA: TGTGCCAGCAGCTTGGTCGGTAGCGGGGCAGATACGCAGTATTTT. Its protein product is CASSLVGSGADTQYF.

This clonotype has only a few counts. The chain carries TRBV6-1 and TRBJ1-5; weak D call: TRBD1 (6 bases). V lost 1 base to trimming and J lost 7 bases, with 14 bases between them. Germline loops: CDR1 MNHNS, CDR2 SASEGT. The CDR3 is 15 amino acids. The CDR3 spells CASSEGTAHHQPQHF. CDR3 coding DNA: TGTGCCAGCAGTGAAGGGACAGCTCATCACCAGCCCCAGCATTTT.

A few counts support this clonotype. CDR3 coding DNA: TGTGCCAGCAGCTTGATGGCAGGAGGAGCCAAAAACATTCAGTACTTC. It encodes CASSLMAGGAKNIQYF. This sequence joins TRBV3-1 and TRBJ2-4; tentatively, D is TRBD2 (5 bases). V lost 5 bases and J lost 0, with 14 bases in between. Germline assignment: CDR1 LGHDT and CDR2 YNNKEL (reference sequence). This CDR3 is built from 16 residues.

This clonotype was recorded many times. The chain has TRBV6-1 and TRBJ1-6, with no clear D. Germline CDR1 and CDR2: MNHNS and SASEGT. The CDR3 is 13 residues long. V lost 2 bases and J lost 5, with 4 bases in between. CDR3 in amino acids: CASSEQDNSPLHF. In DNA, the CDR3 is TGTGCCAGCAGTGAACAGGATAATTCACCCCTCCACTTT.

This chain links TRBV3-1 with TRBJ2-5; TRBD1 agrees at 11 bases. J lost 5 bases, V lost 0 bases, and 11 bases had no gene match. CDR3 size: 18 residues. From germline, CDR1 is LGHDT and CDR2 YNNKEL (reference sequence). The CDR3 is CASSQEYGQGAMWETQYF. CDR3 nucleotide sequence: TGTGCCAGCAGCCAAGAGTACGGACAGGGGGCGATGTGGGAGACCCAGTACTTC.

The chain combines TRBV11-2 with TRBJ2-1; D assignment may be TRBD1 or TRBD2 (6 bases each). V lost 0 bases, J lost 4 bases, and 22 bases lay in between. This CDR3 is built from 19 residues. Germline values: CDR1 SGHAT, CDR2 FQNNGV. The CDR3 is CASSLEFSVGGKSYNEQFF. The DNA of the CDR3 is TGTGCCAGCAGCTTAGAATTTTCGGTGGGGGGCAAGTCGTACAATGAGCAGTTCTTC.

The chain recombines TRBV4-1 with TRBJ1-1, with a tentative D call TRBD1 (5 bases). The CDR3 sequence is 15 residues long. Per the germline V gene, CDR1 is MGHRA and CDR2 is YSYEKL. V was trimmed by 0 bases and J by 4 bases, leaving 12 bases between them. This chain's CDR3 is CASSQDGAGSTEAFF. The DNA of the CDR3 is TGCGCCAGCAGCCAAGATGGGGCAGGGTCCACTGAAGCTTTCTTT.

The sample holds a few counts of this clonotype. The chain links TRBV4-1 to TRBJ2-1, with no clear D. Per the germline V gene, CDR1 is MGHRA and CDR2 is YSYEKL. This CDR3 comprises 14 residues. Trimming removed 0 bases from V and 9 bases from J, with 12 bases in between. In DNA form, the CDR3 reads TGCGCCAGCAGCCAAGATCTTTCCCCTGCTGAGCAGTTCTTC. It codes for CASSQDLSPAEQFF.

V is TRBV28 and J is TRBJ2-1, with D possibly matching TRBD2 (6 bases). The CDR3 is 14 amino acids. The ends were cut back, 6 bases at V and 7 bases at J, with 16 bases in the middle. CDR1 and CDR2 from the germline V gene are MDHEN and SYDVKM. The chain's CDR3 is CASSRGYGSNEQFF. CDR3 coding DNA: TGTGCCAGCAGCCGGGGGTACGGGAGTAATGAGCAGTTCTTC.